These T cell receptor beta chains were read from a single sample in a study of blood T cell repertoires in COVID-19. Generated by immunoSEQ multiplex PCR, the TCRdb table keeps only in-frame clones and is missing some. Among roughly 100,000 clones listed, around 90% were seen once. The sequenced sample was peripheral blood. These receptors came from a woman in her 70s with acute or convalescent COVID-19. CDR3s include the opening cysteine and the closing phenylalanine or tryptophan. A D gene is named only where the DNA matches it firmly. Clone size is given for some rows only: seen once, a few or many times, or a class if the clone is expanded.

size: once; J: TRBJ1-2; V: TRBV28; D: NA; DNA: TGTGCCAGCAGTTTAGCAGGGTCCTATGGCTACACCTTC; CDR3: CASSLAGSYGYTF
size: NA; J: TRBJ2-6; V: TRBV2; D: TRBD1; DNA: TGTGCCAGCAAGGAGGAGACAGGGCCTCCCTCTGGGGCCAACGTCCTGACTTTC; CDR3: CASKEETGPPSGANVLTF
size: NA; J: TRBJ2-3; V: TRBV6-6; D: NA; DNA: TGTGCCACACGAAAGGGACAACAAATATTAGATACGCAGTATTTT; CDR3: CATRKGQQILDTQYF
size: NA; J: TRBJ1-3; V: TRBV4-1; D: TRBD1; DNA: TGCGCCAGCAGCCAGTCCGGGACAGGGGGGATCGGCTCTGGAAACACCATATATTTT; CDR3: CASSQSGTGGIGSGNTIYF
size: NA; J: TRBJ1-5; V: TRBV7-9; D: NA; DNA: TGTGCCAGCAGCCTGGACAGTCTCGATCAGCCCCAGCATTTT; CDR3: CASSLDSLDQPQHF
size: NA; J: TRBJ2-2; V: TRBV27; D: NA; DNA: TGTGCCAGCAGTGGAAAGGCGGGGCTCAAGGGGGAGCTGTTTTTT; CDR3: CASSGKAGLKGELFF
size: NA; J: TRBJ2-6; V: TRBV29-1; D: NA; DNA: TGCAGCGTTGTTAGTGCAAACTCTGGGGCCAACGTCCTGACTTTC; CDR3: CSVVSANSGANVLTF
size: NA; J: TRBJ1-2; V: TRBV13; D: NA; DNA: TGTGCCAGCAGCCAAGAGGGCTCATCTAACTATGGCTACACCTTC; CDR3: CASSQEGSSNYGYTF
size: NA; J: TRBJ2-2; V: TRBV14; D: TRBD1; DNA: TGTGCCAGCAGCCACTTGGACAGGGGTAACACCGGGGAGCTGTTTTTT; CDR3: CASSHLDRGNTGELFF
size: NA; J: TRBJ2-5; V: TRBV5-1; D: TRBD1; DNA: TGCGCCAGCAGCGGGGACAGGGGGCGCACGGAGACCCAGTACTTC; CDR3: CASSGDRGRTETQYF
size: NA; J: TRBJ2-3; V: TRBV9; D: TRBD2; DNA: TGTGCCAGCAGCGTAGTAGTGGGGACTAGTTTTGATACGCAGTATTTT; CDR3: CASSVVVGTSFDTQYF
size: NA; J: TRBJ2-7; V: TRBV4-1; D: NA; DNA: TGCGCCAGCAGCCAAGAAATCCCAGTTAGGGAGGCGTACGAGCAGTACTTC; CDR3: CASSQEIPVREAYEQYF
size: NA; J: TRBJ1-4; V: TRBV28; D: NA; DNA: TGTGCCAGCAGCCAAGGGGCAGGTTACCCTAATGAAAAACTGTTTTTT; CDR3: CASSQGAGYPNEKLFF
size: NA; J: TRBJ2-5; V: TRBV9; D: NA; DNA: TGTGCCAGCAGCGTAGATGGGCGACAAGAGACCCAGTACTTC; CDR3: CASSVDGRQETQYF
size: NA; J: TRBJ1-2; V: TRBV6-2/TRBV6-3; D: NA; DNA: TGTGCCAGCAGTCCCATCCCACAGACCTCCTATGGCTACACCTTC; CDR3: CASSPIPQTSYGYTF
size: NA; J: TRBJ1-4; V: TRBV2; D: NA; DNA: TGTGCCAGCAGTGAAGGGCTAGGACAAAATGAAAAACTGTTTTTT; CDR3: CASSEGLGQNEKLFF
size: NA; J: TRBJ2-5; V: TRBV18; D: NA; DNA: TGTGCCAGCTCACTGGACATTGGGGAGACCCAGTACTTC; CDR3: CASSLDIGETQYF
size: few; J: TRBJ1-2; V: TRBV18; D: NA; DNA: TGTGCCAGCTCAAAGACCCCCGGAGACTATGGCTACACCTTC; CDR3: CASSKTPGDYGYTF
size: NA; J: TRBJ2-7; V: TRBV4-2; D: NA; DNA: TGTGCCAGCAGCCAAGATGGAGCCTCCGCGCGGGAGCAGTACTTC; CDR3: CASSQDGASAREQYF
size: NA; J: TRBJ2-3; V: TRBV7-2; D: TRBD1; DNA: TGTGCCAGCAGCTTATACGGACAGGTGGGCACAGATACGCAGTATTTT; CDR3: CASSLYGQVGTDTQYF
size: once; J: TRBJ2-1; V: TRBV27; D: TRBD2; DNA: TGTGCCAGCAGGGGGGTGACGGGAGGGCCCGATTTCTTC; CDR3: CASRGVTGGPDFF
size: NA; J: TRBJ2-2; V: TRBV5-1; D: TRBD1; DNA: TGCGCCAGCAGCTCTACAAGGACAGGCGCCGGGGAGCTGTTTTTT; CDR3: CASSSTRTGAGELFF
size: NA; J: TRBJ1-2; V: TRBV27; D: TRBD1; DNA: TGTGCCAGCAGTCCAACCGGACAGGGGTCATTTAAGGGCTACACCTTC; CDR3: CASSPTGQGSFKGYTF
size: NA; J: TRBJ2-1; V: TRBV18; D: TRBD1; DNA: TGTGCCAGCTCACCAAGAGACAGGGGTACATATGAGCAGTTCTTC; CDR3: CASSPRDRGTYEQFF
size: NA; J: TRBJ1-1; V: TRBV6-6; D: NA; DNA: TGTGCCAGCAGTTACCCAGGGGCAACTGAAGCTTTCTTT; CDR3: CASSYPGATEAFF
size: NA; J: TRBJ2-5; V: TRBV9; D: TRBD2; DNA: TGTGCCAGCAGCGCAGACCCTAGCGGGACACAAGAGACCCAGTACTTC; CDR3: CASSADPSGTQETQYF
size: NA; J: TRBJ2-1; V: TRBV28; D: NA; DNA: TGTGCCGTTAGACAGAACTCCGGTGAGCAGTTCTTC; CDR3: CAVRQNSGEQFF
size: NA; J: TRBJ2-5; V: TRBV10-3; D: TRBD1; DNA: TGTGCCATCAGTAACCGGGACAGGATCCAAGAGACCCAGTACTTC; CDR3: CAISNRDRIQETQYF
size: NA; J: TRBJ2-1; V: TRBV19; D: NA; DNA: TGTGCCAGTAGTGCCAGGGGTTCCTACAATGAGCAGTTCTTC; CDR3: CASSARGSYNEQFF
size: NA; J: TRBJ2-7; V: TRBV11-2; D: NA; DNA: TGTGCCAGCAGCTTAGAACCCGCGGGACCCTACGAGCAGTACTTC; CDR3: CASSLEPAGPYEQYF
size: NA; J: TRBJ1-5; V: TRBV3-1/TRBV3-2; D: NA; DNA: TGTGCCAGCAGCCAAGATAGGGAGTCGCCCCAGCATTTT; CDR3: CASSQDRESPQHF